The 7 T cell receptor beta chains below were found in one sample sequenced in a study of shared clonotypes between healthy human individuals. The protocol was immunoSEQ multiplex PCR, while the TCRdb copy is restricted to in-frame clones and leaves out a portion. The sample lists 2 million to 2.5 million clones; roughly 93% were seen once. Sequencing was carried out using naive CD4+ T cells from PBMCs. Subset in this sample: CD45RA+ positively selected. The source is a man aged 18-30 years in good health. Some clones in this sample may be carry-over from other donors' samples.

V usage is TRBV6-5 and J usage is TRBJ2-2; D call uncertain. The CDR3 loop spans 14 amino acids. Germline values: CDR1 MNHEY, CDR2 SVGAGI. CDR3 sequence (DNA): TGTGCGACCCGTAGTTATCGGAACACCGGGGAGCTGTTTTTT. Encoded protein: CATRSYRNTGELFF.

This sequence joins TRBV7-2 and TRBJ2-1; no clear D. The CDR3 runs to 16 residues. V lost 5 bases and J 1 base, leaving 15 bases between the germline ends. Per germline, CDR1 SGHTA and CDR2 FQGNSA. CDR3 region: CASSPVRRASYNEQFF. The CDR3 DNA reads TGTGCCAGCAGCCCAGTCCGTCGGGCTTCCTACAATGAGCAGTTCTTC.

For this clone: The sample holds other DNA sequences that translate to the same CDR3. J is TRBJ2-5 and V is TRBV7-7; no firm D call. Germline loops: CDR1 SSHAT, CDR2 FNYEAQ (reference sequence). Between the trimmed V and J ends, which lost 5 bases and 5 bases, there was a span of 6 bases. The CDR3 length is 11 residues. The CDR3 nucleotides read TGTGCCAGCAGCACGGGTGAGACCCAGTACTTC. This encodes CASSTGETQYF.

The chain employs TRBV7-4 and TRBJ2-3; tentative D call: TRBD2 (6 bases). The CDR3 has 15 amino acids. The germline V gene encodes CDR1 SGHVT and CDR2 SQSDAQ. Trimming stripped 5 bases from V and 3 bases from J, with 15 bases between. In nucleotides, the CDR3 is TGTGCCAGCAGCCCCATAGCGGAGCTAACAGATACGCAGTATTTT. This encodes CASSPIAELTDTQYF. Full variable domain (rest looked up from reference TRBV7-4 and TRBJ2-3): GAGVSQSPRYKVAKRGRDVALRCDSISGHVTLYWYRQTLGQGSEVLTYSQSDAQRDKSGRPSGRFSAERPERSVSTLKIQRTEQGDSAVYLCASSPIAELTDTQYFGPGTRLTVL.

The V gene is TRBV7-3, the J gene TRBJ2-1, with D perhaps matching TRBD2 (5 bases). Deletions cut 1 base from V and 8 bases from J, with 12 bases between. The CDR3 is made up of 14 amino acids. Germline V gene data show CDR1 as SGHTA and CDR2 as FQGTGA. This chain's CDR3 is CASSLNTVEDEQFF. The CDR3 DNA follows: TGTGCCAGCAGCTTAAATACGGTGGAGGATGAGCAGTTCTTC.

The V and J genes are TRBV19 and TRBJ1-2; the D gene is possibly TRBD1 (5 bases). This CDR3 contains 14 residues. Trimming left V 7 bases short and J 5 bases short, with 17 bases between. CDR1 and CDR2 (germline): LNHDA, SQIVND (reference sequence). The CDR3 region has the DNA TGTGCCAGTAAGGGGAGGGCAGGATCGTATGGCTACACCTTC. It codes for CASKGRAGSYGYTF.

The rearrangement joins TRBV7-6 to TRBJ2-5, with D maybe TRBD1 (5 bases). CDR3 length: 13 amino acids. Germline V gene data show CDR1 as SGHVS and CDR2 as FNYEAQ. V dropped 3 bases and J dropped 9 bases, with 14 bases sitting between them. The CDR3 bases are TGTGCCAGCAGCTTTGGGGCGCCGGCCGCCCAGTACTTC. It is translated as CASSFGAPAAQYF.